A single sample gave rise to the 29 T cell receptor beta chains below, sequenced in a study of OX40 agonist ivuxolimab in advanced cancers. Assay: immunoSEQ multiplex PCR; the TCRdb copy retains only in-frame clones and omits some. The table has fewer than 55,000 clones, 81% seen once; the top ten hold 5% to 7.5%. The sequenced sample was CD4+ or CD8+ T cells sorted from blood, obtained in a trial of the OX40 agonist ivuxolimab. The origin of the receptors is an adult with an advanced solid tumor such as melanoma, head and neck, liver or kidney cancer.

This chain connects TRBV28 to TRBJ1-1, with 9 bases fitting TRBD1. The germline gives CDR1 MDHEN, CDR2 SYDVKM. The CDR3 contains 15 residues. V was clipped by 7 bases and J by 3 bases; unmatched bases: 9. In DNA, the CDR3 is TGTGCCAGCATCAGTCATCGGGACAGGGACACTGAAGCTTTCTTT. Residues: CASISHRDRDTEAFF.

The V call is TRBV4-1, the J call TRBJ1-1; D is unresolved. The CDR3 is 13 residues long. V was cut by 0 bases and J by 4 bases, with 6 bases left in between. The germline gives CDR1 MGHRA, CDR2 YSYEKL. CDR3 nucleotide sequence: TGCGCCAGCAGCCAAGATTCTCGCACTGAAGCTTTCTTT. It specifies CASSQDSRTEAFF.

This clone was picked up one time. The chain employs TRBV11-2 and TRBJ2-1; 8 positions match TRBD1. Trimming cost V 1 base and J 7 bases; bases outside gene matches: 6. This CDR3 region has 15 residues. Germline-derived CDR1 and CDR2 are SGHAT and FQNNGV. DNA for the CDR3: TGTGCCAGCAGCTTAGGATCGACAGGGGTGAATGAGCAGTTCTTC. Protein product: CASSLGSTGVNEQFF.

The chain is built from TRBV29-1 and TRBJ2-7, with a possible D match to TRBD1 (5 bases). CDR1 is SQVTM, CDR2 ANQGSEA, per germline. The CDR3 covers 11 residues. The V end lost 7 bases, the J end lost 4 bases, and 11 bases lay between the germline ends. The CDR3, as DNA: TGCAGCGCTCTGGCAGGGTACGAGCAGTACGTC. It encodes CSALAGYEQYV.

The chain recombines TRBV30 with TRBJ1-1; 7 nucleotides match TRBD1. V lost 5 bases to trimming and J lost 0 bases; unmatched junction nucleotides: 9. CDR3 length: 15 residues. Looked up from germline, CDR1 is GTSNPN and CDR2 is SVGIG (reference sequence). The CDR3 DNA is TGTGCCTGGTCCGAGGGGGCGTATATGAACACTGAAGCTTTCTTT. It translates to CAWSEGAYMNTEAFF.

The chain links TRBV14 to TRBJ2-5; 9 nucleotides align to TRBD2. Germline trimming cut 4 bases from V and 5 bases from J; bases unmatched to any gene: 5. Germline assignment: CDR1 SGHDN and CDR2 FVKESK. The CDR3 extends over 14 amino acids. The CDR3 coding sequence is TGTGCCAGCAGCCCTCTAGCGGGACTGGAGACCCAGTACTTC. Protein product: CASSPLAGLETQYF.

The chain combines TRBV4-3 with TRBJ1-1; D remains ambiguous. Trimming left V 1 base short and J 1 base short, with 10 bases between. The germline V gene encodes CDR1 LGHNA and CDR2 YSLEER. The CDR3 covers 15 residues. The CDR3 reads CASSQGRSQNTEAFF. In DNA form, the CDR3 reads TGCGCCAGCAGCCAAGGGCGGTCCCAGAACACTGAAGCTTTCTTT.

The chain carries TRBV7-6 and TRBJ1-5, with no clear D. Per germline, CDR1 SGHVS and CDR2 FNYEAQ. Deletions cut 1 base from V and 4 bases from J, with 11 bases between. CDR3 length: 15 residues. CDR3 in amino acids: CASSLEAAGNQPQHF. For the CDR3, the DNA is TGTGCCAGCAGCTTAGAAGCGGCGGGGAATCAGCCCCAGCATTTT.

V usage is TRBV19 and J usage is TRBJ2-1; 12 bases fit TRBD2. The CDR3 contains 16 residues. Unmatched junction bases numbered 4, after V lost 3 bases and J lost 4 bases. Looked up from germline, CDR1 is LNHDA and CDR2 is SQIVND (reference sequence). Written as DNA, the CDR3 is TGTGCCAGTAGTATCCCCGGACTAGCGGGGTACAATGAGCAGTTCTTC. Translated: CASSIPGLAGYNEQFF.

V is TRBV7-9 and J is TRBJ2-5; D could derive from TRBD1 or TRBD2 (5 bases each). Trimming stripped 4 bases from V and 1 base from J, with 10 bases between. The CDR3 covers 14 residues. Germline V gene lookup returns CDR1 SEHNR and CDR2 FQNEAQ (reference sequence). CDR3 in amino acids: CASSSWDGQETQYF. CDR3 nucleotide sequence: TGTGCCAGCAGCTCGTGGGACGGCCAAGAGACCCAGTACTTC.

The gene calls are TRBV4-2 and TRBJ1-2; 7 bases are shared with TRBD1. Germline CDR1 LGHNA, CDR2 YNFKEQ. The CDR3 is 18 amino acids. With V trimmed by 0 bases and J by 4 bases, 14 bases remained unmatched. CDR3: CASSQEGLGTVVIYGYTF. The CDR3 nucleotides are TGTGCCAGCAGCCAAGAGGGTCTTGGGACAGTTGTGATCTATGGCTACACCTTC.

The CDR3 is CASEDRENTEAFF. The CDR3, as DNA: TGTGCCAGCGAAGACAGGGAGAACACTGAAGCTTTCTTT. The chain links TRBV2 to TRBJ1-1; 7 nucleotides match TRBD1. Germline assignment: CDR1 SNHLY and CDR2 FYNNEI. With V trimmed by 8 bases and J by 1 base, 4 bases remained unmatched. The length of the CDR3 is 13 residues.

J is TRBJ2-7 and V is TRBV9; no clear D. This CDR3 comprises 13 residues. The germline V and J ends were trimmed by 0 bases and 4 bases, with 8 bases remaining between them. Germline-derived CDR1 and CDR2 are SGDLS and YYNGEE. The CDR3 DNA reads as TGTGCCAGCAGCGTAGAGGGTCAGTACGAGCAGTACTTC. The encoded protein is CASSVEGQYEQYF. The full variable domain, its missing parts supplied by reference TRBV9 and TRBJ2-7, is DSGVTQTPKHLITATGQRVTLRCSPRSGDLSVYWYQQSLDQGLQFLIQYYNGEERAKGNILERFSAQQFPDLHSELNLSSLELGDSALYFCASSVEGQYEQYFGPGTRLTVT.

This sequence joins TRBV30 and TRBJ1-1; 9 positions agree with TRBD1. The trim removed 8 bases at V and 6 bases at J, leaving 4 bases unmatched. Germline V gene lookup returns CDR1 GTSNPN and CDR2 SVGIG (reference sequence). The CDR3 is 11 residues long. Here the CDR3 DNA reads TGTGCCGGGGACAGGGCCGCTGAAGCTTTCTTT. Amino acid sequence: CAGDRAAEAFF. Using reference TRBV30 and TRBJ1-1 for the parts outside the CDR3, the full variable domain is SQTIHQWPATLVQPVGSPLSLECTVEGTSNPNLYWYRQAAGRGLQLLFYSVGIGQISSEVPQNLSASRPQDRQFILSSKKLLLSDSGFYLCAGDRAAEAFFGQGTRLTVV.

The chain employs TRBV7-2 and TRBJ1-1; TRBD1 is a possible D gene (6 bases). Germline values: CDR1 SGHTA, CDR2 FQGNSA. CDR3 size: 13 residues. The V end was cut by 5 bases, the J end by 10 bases, with 17 bases between. CDR3 sequence (DNA): TGTGCCAGCAGCCCTGGGGGGGGCGTCGGAGCTTTCTTT. Residues: CASSPGGGVGAFF.

This clone was detected ten times or more. The chain uses TRBV27 and TRBJ2-1; D is uncertain. The CDR3 is 13 amino acids. V lost 4 bases and J 6 bases, leaving 10 bases between the germline ends. In germline, CDR1 is MNHEY, CDR2 SMNVEV (reference sequence). The CDR3 reads CASSSPWANEQFF. CDR3 DNA: TGTGCCAGCAGTTCCCCTTGGGCCAATGAGCAGTTCTTC.

The J gene is TRBJ2-7, the V gene TRBV7-9; D might be TRBD1 (6 bases). The CDR3 length is 14 residues. V was trimmed by 1 base and J by 2 bases, leaving 9 bases between them. Germline V gene sequence: CDR1 SEHNR, CDR2 FQNEAQ (reference sequence). The CDR3 sequence is CASSLERTAYEQYF. DNA of the CDR3: TGTGCCAGCAGCTTAGAGCGGACAGCCTACGAGCAGTACTTC.

The gene calls are TRBV7-6 and TRBJ2-7; tentatively, D is TRBD2 (5 bases). Germline lookup yields CDR1 SGHVS and CDR2 FNYEAQ. CDR3 length: 13 residues. Trimming shortened V by 4 bases and J by 3 bases, and 10 bases separated the two germline ends. In DNA form, the CDR3 reads TGTGCCAGCAGCTCCGGGGAGAACTACGAGCAGTACTTC. Encoded protein: CASSSGENYEQYF.

The V call is TRBV29-1, the J call TRBJ2-5; D remains unclear. The V gene lost 1 base and the J gene lost 4 bases, with 7 bases spanning the gap. Germline V gene data show CDR1 as SQVTM and CDR2 as ANQGSEA. The CDR3 contains 12 residues. CDR3 DNA: TGCAGCGTTGAAGCGAGAGGAGAGACCCAGTACTTC. It codes for CSVEARGETQYF.

The chain joins TRBV5-6 to TRBJ2-7, with D possibly matching TRBD2 (5 bases). CDR1 and CDR2 from the germline V gene are SGHDT and YYEEEE. The CDR3 extends over 13 amino acids. Between the trimmed V and J ends, which lost 7 bases and 6 bases, there was a span of 17 bases. CDR3: CASGYGDLGEQYV. CDR3 in DNA: TGTGCCAGCGGATACGGGGATCTGGGCGAGCAGTACGTC.

The gene calls are TRBV2 and TRBJ2-1, with 9 bases that match TRBD1. Looked up from germline, CDR1 is SNHLY and CDR2 is FYNNEI. The CDR3 contains 15 residues. After removal of 7 bases from V and 6 bases from J, the junction contained 10 bases not matched to a gene. CDR3 residues: CASIPGTGSGNEQFF. CDR3 coding DNA: TGTGCCAGCATTCCCGGGACAGGGTCTGGCAATGAGCAGTTCTTC.

The gene calls are TRBV5-1 and TRBJ2-3; tentative D call: TRBD2 (7 bases). The V end was cut by 0 bases, the J end by 3 bases, with 17 bases between. Germline V CDR1 and CDR2: SGHRS, YFSETQ. This CDR3 spans 17 amino acids. The CDR3 spells CASSLAGREGGTDTQYF. In DNA, the CDR3 is TGCGCCAGCAGCTTGGCAGGCAGGGAGGGGGGGACAGATACGCAGTATTTT.

This rearrangement joins TRBV2 to TRBJ1-1; TRBD1 might be the D (6 bases). CDR1 SNHLY and CDR2 FYNNEI come from the germline V gene. The CDR3 length is 14 residues. Trimming took off 7 bases at V and 2 bases at J, with 14 bases between the two ends. In nucleotides, the CDR3 is TGTGCCAGCACACCGGGACAAGTTAACACTGAAGCTTTCTTT. Residues: CASTPGQVNTEAFF.

The CDR3 protein is CASSLEQLNGELFF. The CDR3, as DNA: TGCGCCAGCAGCTTGGAACAGCTGAACGGGGAGCTGTTTTTT. The rearrangement uses TRBV5-1 and TRBJ2-2, with unresolved D. The CDR3 extends over 14 amino acids. Germline CDR1 and CDR2: SGHRS and YFSETQ. Between the trimmed V and J ends, which lost 0 bases and 7 bases, there was a span of 10 bases.

The chain's CDR3 is CASSPGQGRSYEQYF. In nucleotides, the CDR3 is TGTGCCAGCAGTCCAGGACAGGGAAGGAGCTACGAGCAGTACTTC. The chain recombines TRBV6-1 with TRBJ2-7, with 8 bases fitting TRBD1. This CDR3 has 15 residues. Losses at the gene ends were 5 bases for V and 3 bases for J; bases not matched to a gene: 9. Germline V CDR1 and CDR2: MNHNS, SASEGT.

This clone has just one count. The chain is built from TRBV5-8 and TRBJ1-4; no clear D. V was pared by 3 bases and J by 0 bases, with 18 bases between. CDR1 and CDR2 (germline): SGHTS, YDEGEE. The CDR3 length is 18 residues. CDR3 loop: CASSSLFGKLATNEKLFF. CDR3 coding DNA: TGTGCCAGCAGCTCGTTGTTCGGAAAGCTTGCAACTAATGAAAAACTGTTTTTT.

This chain connects TRBV5-5 to TRBJ1-5, with TRBD1 matching over 7 bases. Germline V lookup: CDR1 SGHKS, CDR2 YYEKEE (reference sequence). This CDR3 is 15 amino acids long. The V segment lost 4 bases and the J segment 1 base; nucleotides outside the gene matches: 5. CDR3 sequence: CASSPGGNSNQPQHF. The CDR3, as DNA: TGTGCCAGCAGCCCAGGGGGGAACAGCAATCAGCCCCAGCATTTT.

The V and J genes are TRBV15 and TRBJ2-2; 9 bases fit TRBD1. CDR1 and CDR2 from the germline V gene are LNHNV and YYDKDF (reference sequence). V gave up 4 bases and J gave up 3 bases; unmatched junction bases: 12. This CDR3 spans 18 amino acids. CDR3 protein: CATSKGVGTGTYTGELFF. The CDR3 DNA reads as TGTGCCACCAGCAAAGGGGTTGGGACAGGGACCTACACCGGGGAGCTGTTTTTT.

This clone was seen a single time. The chain combines TRBV9 with TRBJ2-5; D unresolved. The assigned J gene may be wrong: the sequence end matches TRBJ2-7 better. Germline V gives CDR1 SGDLS, CDR2 YYNGEE. The length of the CDR3 is 13 residues. CDR3 nucleotides: TGTGCCAGCAGCGTAGAGGGCCCGTCCGAGCAGTACTTC. Amino acids: CASSVEGPSEQYF.